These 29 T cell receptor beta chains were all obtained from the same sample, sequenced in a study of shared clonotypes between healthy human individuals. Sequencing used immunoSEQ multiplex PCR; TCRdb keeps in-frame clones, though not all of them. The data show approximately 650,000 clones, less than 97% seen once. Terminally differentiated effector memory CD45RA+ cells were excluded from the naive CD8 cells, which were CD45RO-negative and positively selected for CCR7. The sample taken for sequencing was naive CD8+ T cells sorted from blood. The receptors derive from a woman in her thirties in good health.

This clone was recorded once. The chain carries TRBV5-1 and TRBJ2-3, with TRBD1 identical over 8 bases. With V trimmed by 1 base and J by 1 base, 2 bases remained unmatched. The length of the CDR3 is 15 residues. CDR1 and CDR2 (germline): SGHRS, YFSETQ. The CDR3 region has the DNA TGCGCCAGCAGCTTGCGGACAGGGCGCACAGATACGCAGTATTTT. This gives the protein CASSLRTGRTDTQYF.

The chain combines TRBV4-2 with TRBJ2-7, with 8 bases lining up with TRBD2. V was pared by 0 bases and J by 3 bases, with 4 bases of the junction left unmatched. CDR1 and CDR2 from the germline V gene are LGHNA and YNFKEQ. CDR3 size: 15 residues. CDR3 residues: CASSQETSGYYEQYF. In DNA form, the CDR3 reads TGTGCCAGCAGCCAAGAAACTAGCGGATACTACGAGCAGTACTTC.

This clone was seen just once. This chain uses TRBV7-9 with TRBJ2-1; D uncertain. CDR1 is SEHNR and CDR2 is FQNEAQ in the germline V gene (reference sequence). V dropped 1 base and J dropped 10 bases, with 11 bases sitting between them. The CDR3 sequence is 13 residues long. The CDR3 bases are TGTGCCAGCAGCTTAGTGGCCCCTGGAGAGCAGTTCTTC. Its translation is CASSLVAPGEQFF.

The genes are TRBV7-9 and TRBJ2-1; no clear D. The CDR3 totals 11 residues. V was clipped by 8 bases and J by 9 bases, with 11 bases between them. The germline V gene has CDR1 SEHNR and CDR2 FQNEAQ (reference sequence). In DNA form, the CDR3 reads TGTGCCAGCCCGTGGGGTGCTGAGCAGTTCTTC. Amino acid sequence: CASPWGAEQFF.

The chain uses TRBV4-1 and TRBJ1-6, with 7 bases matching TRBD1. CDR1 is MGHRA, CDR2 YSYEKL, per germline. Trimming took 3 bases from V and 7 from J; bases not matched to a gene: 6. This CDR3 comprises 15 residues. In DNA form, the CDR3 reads TGCGCCAGCAGCCACCAAGGGGGCAGGAATTCACCCCTCCACTTT. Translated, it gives CASSHQGGRNSPLHF.

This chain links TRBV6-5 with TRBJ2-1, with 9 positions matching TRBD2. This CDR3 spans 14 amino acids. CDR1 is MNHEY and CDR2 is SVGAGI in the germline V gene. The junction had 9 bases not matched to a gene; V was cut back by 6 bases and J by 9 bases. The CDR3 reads CASSAGTSNREQFF. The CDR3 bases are TGTGCCAGCAGCGCCGGGACTAGCAACCGTGAGCAGTTCTTC.

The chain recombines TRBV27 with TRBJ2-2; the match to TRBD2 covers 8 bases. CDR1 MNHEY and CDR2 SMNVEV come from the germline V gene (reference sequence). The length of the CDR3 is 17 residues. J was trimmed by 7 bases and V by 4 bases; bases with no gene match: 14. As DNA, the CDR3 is TGTGCCAGCAGTTCTAGTGGAGCGGGAGTGGTAAGCGGGGAGCTGTTTTTT. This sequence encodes CASSSSGAGVVSGELFF.

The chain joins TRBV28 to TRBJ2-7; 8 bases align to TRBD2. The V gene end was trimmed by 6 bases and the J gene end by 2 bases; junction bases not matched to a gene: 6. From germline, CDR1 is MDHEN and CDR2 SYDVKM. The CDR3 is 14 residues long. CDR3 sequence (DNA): TGTGCCAGCAGGGCTAGCGGGTACACCTACGAGCAGTACTTC. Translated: CASRASGYTYEQYF. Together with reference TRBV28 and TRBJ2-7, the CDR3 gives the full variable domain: DVKVTQSSRYLVKRTGEKVFLECVQDMDHENMFWYRQDPGLGLRLIYFSYDVKMKEKGDIPEGYSVSREKKERFSLILESASTNQTSMYLCASRASGYTYEQYFGPGTRLTVT.

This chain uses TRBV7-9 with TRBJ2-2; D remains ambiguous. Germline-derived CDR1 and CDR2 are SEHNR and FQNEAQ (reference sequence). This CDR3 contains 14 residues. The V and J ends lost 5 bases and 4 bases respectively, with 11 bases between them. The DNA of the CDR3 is TGTGCCAGCAGCGTCGTGCTGGCCACCGGGGAGCTGTTTTTT. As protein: CASSVVLATGELFF.

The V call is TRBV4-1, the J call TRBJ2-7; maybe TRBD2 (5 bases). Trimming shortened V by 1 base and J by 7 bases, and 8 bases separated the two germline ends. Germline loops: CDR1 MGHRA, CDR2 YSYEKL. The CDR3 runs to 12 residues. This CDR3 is CASSQGRGEQYF. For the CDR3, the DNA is TGCGCCAGCAGCCAAGGTAGAGGGGAGCAGTACTTC.

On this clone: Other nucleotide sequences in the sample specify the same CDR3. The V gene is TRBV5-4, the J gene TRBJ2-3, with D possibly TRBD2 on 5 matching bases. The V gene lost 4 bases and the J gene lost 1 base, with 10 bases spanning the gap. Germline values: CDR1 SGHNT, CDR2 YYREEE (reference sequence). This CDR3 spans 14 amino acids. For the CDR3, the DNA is TGTGCCAGCAGCGGGCTAGCTGGCACAGATACGCAGTATTTT. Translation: CASSGLAGTDTQYF.

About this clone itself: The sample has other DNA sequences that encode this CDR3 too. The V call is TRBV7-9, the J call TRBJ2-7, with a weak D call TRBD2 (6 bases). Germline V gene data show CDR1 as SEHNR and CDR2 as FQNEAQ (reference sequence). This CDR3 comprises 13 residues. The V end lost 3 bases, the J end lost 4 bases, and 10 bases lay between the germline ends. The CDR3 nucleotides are TGTGCCAGCAGCTTCGGGACTCTTTACGAGCAGTACTTC. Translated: CASSFGTLYEQYF.

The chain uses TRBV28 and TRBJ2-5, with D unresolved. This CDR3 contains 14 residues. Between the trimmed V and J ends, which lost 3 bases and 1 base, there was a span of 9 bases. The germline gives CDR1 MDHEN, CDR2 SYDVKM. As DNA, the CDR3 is TGTGCCAGCAGTTTTGGCCCAATCCAAGAGACCCAGTACTTC. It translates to CASSFGPIQETQYF.

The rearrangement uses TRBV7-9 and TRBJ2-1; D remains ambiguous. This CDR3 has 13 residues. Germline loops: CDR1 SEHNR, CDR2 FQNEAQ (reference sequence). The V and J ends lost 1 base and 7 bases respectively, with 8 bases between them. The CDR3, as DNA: TGTGCCAGCAGCTTAGAATTCCCAAATGAGCAGTTCTTC. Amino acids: CASSLEFPNEQFF.

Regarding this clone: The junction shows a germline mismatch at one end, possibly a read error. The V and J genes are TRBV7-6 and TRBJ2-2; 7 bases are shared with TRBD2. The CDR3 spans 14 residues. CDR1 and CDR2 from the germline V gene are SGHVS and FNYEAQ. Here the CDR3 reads CASSLAEYTGELFF. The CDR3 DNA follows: TGTGCCAGCAGCCTAGCGGAGTACACCGGGGAGCTGTTTTTT.

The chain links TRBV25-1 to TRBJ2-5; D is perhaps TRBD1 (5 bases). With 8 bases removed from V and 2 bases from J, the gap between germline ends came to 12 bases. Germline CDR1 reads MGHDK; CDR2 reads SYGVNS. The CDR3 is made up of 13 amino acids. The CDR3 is CASGVREQETQYF. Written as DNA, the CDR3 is TGTGCCAGCGGAGTCAGGGAACAAGAGACCCAGTACTTC. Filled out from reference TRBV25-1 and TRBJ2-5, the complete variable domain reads EADIYQTPRYLVIGTGKKITLECSQTMGHDKMYWYQQDPGMELHLIHYSYGVNSTEKGDLSSESTVSRIRTEHFPLTLESARPSHTSQYLCASGVREQETQYFGPGTRLLVL.

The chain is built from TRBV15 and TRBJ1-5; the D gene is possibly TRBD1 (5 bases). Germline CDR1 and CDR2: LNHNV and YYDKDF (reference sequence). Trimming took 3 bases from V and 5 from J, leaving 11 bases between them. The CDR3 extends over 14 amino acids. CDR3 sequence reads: CATSSRRGYQPQHF. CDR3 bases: TGTGCCACCAGCAGTCGGAGGGGCTATCAGCCCCAGCATTTT.

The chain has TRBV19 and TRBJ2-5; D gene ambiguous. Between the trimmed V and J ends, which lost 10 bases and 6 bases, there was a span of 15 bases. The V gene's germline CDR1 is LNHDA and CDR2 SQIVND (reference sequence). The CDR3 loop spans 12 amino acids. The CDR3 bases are TGTGCCACCAACCGGATGGTAAAGACCCAGTACTTC. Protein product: CATNRMVKTQYF.

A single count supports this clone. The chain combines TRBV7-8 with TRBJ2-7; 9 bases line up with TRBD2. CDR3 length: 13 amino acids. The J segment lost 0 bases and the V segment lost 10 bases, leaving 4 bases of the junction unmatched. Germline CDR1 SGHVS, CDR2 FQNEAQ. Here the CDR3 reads CATRSGSSYEQYF. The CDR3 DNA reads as TGTGCCACCCGTAGCGGGAGCTCCTACGAGCAGTACTTC.

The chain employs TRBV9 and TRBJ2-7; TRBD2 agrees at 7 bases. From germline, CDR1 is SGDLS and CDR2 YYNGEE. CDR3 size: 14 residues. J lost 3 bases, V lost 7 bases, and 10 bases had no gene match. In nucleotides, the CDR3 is TGTGCCAGCGCTTCCGGCGGGAGTTACTACGAGCAGTACTTC. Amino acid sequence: CASASGGSYYEQYF.

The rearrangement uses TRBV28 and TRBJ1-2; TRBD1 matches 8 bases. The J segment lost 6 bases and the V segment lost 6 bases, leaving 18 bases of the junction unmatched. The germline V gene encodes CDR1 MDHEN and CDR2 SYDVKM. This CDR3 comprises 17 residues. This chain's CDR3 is CASRDLTGALRRHGYTF. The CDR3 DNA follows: TGTGCCAGCAGGGATCTGACAGGGGCGCTGCGTCGCCATGGCTACACCTTC.

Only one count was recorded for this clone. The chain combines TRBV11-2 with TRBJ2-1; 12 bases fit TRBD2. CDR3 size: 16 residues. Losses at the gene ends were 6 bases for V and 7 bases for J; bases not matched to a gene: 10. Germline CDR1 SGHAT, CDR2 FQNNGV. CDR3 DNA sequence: TGTGCCAGCAGACCTACGCTAGCGGGAGGGCCTAATGAGCAGTTCTTC. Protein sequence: CASRPTLAGGPNEQFF.

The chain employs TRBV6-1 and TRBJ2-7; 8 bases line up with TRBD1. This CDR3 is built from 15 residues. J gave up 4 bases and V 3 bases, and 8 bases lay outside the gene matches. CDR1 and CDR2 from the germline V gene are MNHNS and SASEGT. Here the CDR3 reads CASSEARGHPYEQYF. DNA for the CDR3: TGTGCCAGCAGTGAGGCCAGGGGGCACCCATACGAGCAGTACTTC.

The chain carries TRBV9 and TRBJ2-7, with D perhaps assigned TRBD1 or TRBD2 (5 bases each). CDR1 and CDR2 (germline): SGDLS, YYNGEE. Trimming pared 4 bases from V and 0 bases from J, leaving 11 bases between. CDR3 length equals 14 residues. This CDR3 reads CASSPGADSYEQYF. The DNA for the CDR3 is TGTGCCAGCAGCCCCGGGGCAGACTCCTACGAGCAGTACTTC.

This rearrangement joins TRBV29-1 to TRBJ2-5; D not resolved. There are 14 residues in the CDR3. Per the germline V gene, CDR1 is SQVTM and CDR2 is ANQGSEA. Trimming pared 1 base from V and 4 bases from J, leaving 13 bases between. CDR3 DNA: TGCAGCGTTGAAGGCCCTGGGAAAATAGAGACCCAGTACTTC. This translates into CSVEGPGKIETQYF.

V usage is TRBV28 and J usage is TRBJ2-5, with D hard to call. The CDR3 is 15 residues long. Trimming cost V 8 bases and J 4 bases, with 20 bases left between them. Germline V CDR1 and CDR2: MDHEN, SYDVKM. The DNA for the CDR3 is TGTGCCAGCGGGATGTATGGTGGATTTTCAGAGACCCAGTACTTC. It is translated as CASGMYGGFSETQYF.

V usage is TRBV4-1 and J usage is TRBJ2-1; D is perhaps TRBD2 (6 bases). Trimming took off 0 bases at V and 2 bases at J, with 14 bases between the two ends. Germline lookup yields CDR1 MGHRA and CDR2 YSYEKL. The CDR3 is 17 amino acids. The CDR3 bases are TGCGCCAGCAGCCAAGATCCAGCGGGTGTGACCTACAATGAGCAGTTCTTC. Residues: CASSQDPAGVTYNEQFF.

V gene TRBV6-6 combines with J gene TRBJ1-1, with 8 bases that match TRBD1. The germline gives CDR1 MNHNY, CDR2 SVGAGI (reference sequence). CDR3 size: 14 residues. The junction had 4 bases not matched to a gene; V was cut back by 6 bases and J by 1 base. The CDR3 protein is CASRMDRANTEAFF. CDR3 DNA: TGTGCCAGCAGAATGGACAGGGCGAACACTGAAGCTTTCTTT.

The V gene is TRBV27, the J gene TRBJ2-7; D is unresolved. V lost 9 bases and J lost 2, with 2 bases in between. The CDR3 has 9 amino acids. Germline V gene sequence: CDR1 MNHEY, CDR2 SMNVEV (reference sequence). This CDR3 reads CARPYEQYF. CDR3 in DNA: TGTGCCAGACCCTACGAGCAGTACTTC.